This T cell receptor (beta chain) originates from a study of cytotoxic CD8 clonotypes in ibrutinib-treated CLL. The study, taken as a whole, reports: Upon ibrutinib response clonality rose, and upon progression it fell back toward baseline.

CDR1 and CDR2 from the germline V gene are LNHNV and YYDKDF (reference sequence). The CDR3 runs to 13 residues. V dropped 8 bases and J dropped 5; count of bases not matched to a gene: 3. The sample holds one count of this clone. Its antigen remains unknown. Sequencing was performed with immunoSEQ multiplex PCR; in TCRdb, only in-frame clones are kept and a portion is missing. The sample comprises approximately 92,000 clones, 70% to 80% of which are singletons, and around 24% rests with the top ten. This receptor was identified in a human donor with chronic lymphocytic leukemia. The material was PBMCs, obtained after 24 months of ibrutinib treatment. The chain links TRBV15 to TRBJ1-1, with 12 bases identical to TRBD1. The chain's CDR3 is CATRGQGATEAFF. Written as DNA, the CDR3 is TGTGCCACCCGGGGACAGGGGGCGACTGAAGCTTTCTTT.